This T cell receptor beta chain was profiled in a study of CD8 T cells in Susac syndrome. For the study at large: Treatment status at blood draw for the Susac syndrome patients was therapy-naive, corticosteroids, or intravenous immunoglobulin alone.

The RNA, about 0.45 to 1 ug, was put through reverse transcription using random hexamers. With immunoSEQ multiplex PCR, TCR beta CDR3 was amplified across 54 Vbeta and 13 Jbeta. TCRdb re-called the immunoSEQ multiplex PCR reads with MiXCR, one entry per CDR3 protein. Among some 160,000 distinct CDR3 sequences listed, 94% were seen once. While CD8+ and CD4+ T cells were isolated negatively, TEMRA cells were enriched by FACS. This CDR3 spans 15 amino acids. Trimming at V came to 4 bases and at J to 5 bases, leaving 7 bases not matched to a gene. Germline V lookup: CDR1 SGHVS, CDR2 FNYEAQ. This chain connects TRBV7-6 to TRBJ2-5, with 10 bases that match TRBD1. This TCR came from a human donor with Susac syndrome. The sample consisted of CD4+ T cells from PBMCs. CDR3 bases: TGTGCCAGCAGCTCTATGACAGGGGGCCTGGAGACCCAGTACTTC. Translated, it gives CASSSMTGGLETQYF.